This T cell receptor beta chain was sequenced during a study of shared clonotypes between healthy human individuals. The run depth of the assay was deep. In the original analysis: In the immunoSEQ data, sequences were junction-only and lacked quality scores, so filtering differed. Profiled with immunoSEQ multiplex PCR; TCRdb holds only in-frame clones, not every one. The D gene and trimming were derived from the DNA, and the V and J assignments and clone size from that table. This sample has around 510,000 clones, with around 95% found just once. Concerning this clone: The antigen is undetermined.

Germline CDR1 is SGHRS and CDR2 is YFSETQ. The CDR3 has 15 residues. The V and J ends lost 4 bases and 7 bases respectively, with 18 bases between them. General study findings and limits: Clonotypes which were not shared had lower generation probabilities than clonotypes that all four donors shared.

All donors were Caucasian adults living in Nashville, Tennessee. Sequencing used naive CD4+ T cells sorted from blood. This sample's subset: CD45RA+ positively selected. This sequence originates from a woman in her 30s in good health. The rearrangement uses TRBV5-1 and TRBJ2-1; either TRBD1 or TRBD2 may fit D (5 bases each). The CDR3 bases are TGCGCCAGCAGCCTACCCGATGAGGGGAAGAATGAGCAGTTCTTC. This codes for CASSLPDEGKNEQFF.